This TCR beta chain was captured in a study of T cells after yellow fever vaccination. This CDR3 contains 16 residues. V was trimmed by 1 base and J by 1 base, leaving 10 bases between them. The V gene's germline CDR1 is LGHNA and CDR2 YNFKEQ. The study, taken as a whole, reports: The booster response re-showed most primary clones: around 95% CD4, around 90% CD8.

UMIs were added to TCR cDNA along with a universal primer site when it was made by 5'RACE template switching. TCRdb used MiXCR to reprocess the 5' RACE reads, holding one entry per CDR3 protein. The table has about 300,000 distinct CDR3 sequences, around 10% seen once. With respect to this clonotype: Antigen: not known.

The sequence came from a man aged 18 to 30 who received the YFV17D yellow fever vaccine. The sequencing here drew on CD4+ T cells sorted from PBMCs, taken 5 days after the yellow fever booster vaccination. This sequence joins TRBV4-2 and TRBJ1-4; D uncertain. CDR3 amino acids: CASSQVLAGTNEKLFF. In DNA form, the CDR3 reads TGTGCCAGCAGCCAAGTTTTGGCGGGAACTAATGAAAAACTGTTTTTT.